The 16 T cell receptor beta chains below all came from one sample that was sequenced in a study of blood T cell repertoires in COVID-19. TCRdb keeps only in-frame clones here, not all; method: immunoSEQ multiplex PCR. Found here are 200,000 to 300,000 clones, 65% to 90% of them singletons; the top ten hold around 5.5%. The sample consisted of peripheral blood. These receptors were collected from a man aged 45-65 years with COVID-19, enrolled during active disease.

This clone was detected only a few times. The CDR3 spells CASSPLGQGGSYEQYF. As DNA, the CDR3 is TGTGCCAGCAGCCCCCTGGGACAGGGGGGCTCCTACGAGCAGTACTTC. The chain uses TRBV5-5 and TRBJ2-7, with TRBD1 identical over 11 bases. J was trimmed by 0 bases and V by 4 bases; bases with no gene match: 6. The CDR3 consists of 16 residues. Germline V gene data show CDR1 as SGHKS and CDR2 as YYEKEE (reference sequence).

The chain couples TRBV6-5 to TRBJ1-6; 9 positions agree with TRBD1. CDR1 is MNHEY and CDR2 is SVGAGI in the germline V gene. The CDR3 loop spans 14 amino acids. V was clipped by 5 bases and J by 6 bases; unmatched bases: 2. As DNA, the CDR3 is TGTGCCAGCAGTCGGGACAGGGCTAATTCACCCCTCCACTTT. Protein product: CASSRDRANSPLHF.

V and J are TRBV5-1 and TRBJ2-5; 7 positions match TRBD2. The V and J ends lost 0 bases and 1 base, in that order; junction bases with no gene match: 6. The CDR3 runs 16 residues. Germline V lookup: CDR1 SGHRS, CDR2 YFSETQ. The CDR3 DNA is TGCGCCAGCAGCTTGGCTCCTAGCGGCTTCCAAGAGACCCAGTACTTC. Amino acids: CASSLAPSGFQETQYF. Variable domain in full (rest from reference TRBV5-1 and TRBJ2-5): KAGVTQTPRYLIKTRGQQVTLSCSPISGHRSVSWYQQTPGQGLQFLFEYFSETQRNKGNFPGRFSGRQFSNSRSEMNVSTLELGDSALYLCASSLAPSGFQETQYFGPGTRLLVL.

This chain connects TRBV4-1 to TRBJ1-2, with TRBD1 matching over 8 bases. The V and J ends lost 2 bases and 8 bases, in that order; junction bases with no gene match: 16. This CDR3 has 17 amino acids. CDR1 is MGHRA, CDR2 YSYEKL, per germline. The CDR3 coding sequence is TGCGCCAGCAGCCAAACCGGCCAGGACAGGGAATTGGAGGGCTACACCTTC. Amino acids: CASSQTGQDRELEGYTF.

CDR3 sequence (DNA): TGTGCCAGCACATCGGGGAATTCACCCCTCCACTTT. Residues: CASTSGNSPLHF. The genes are TRBV27 and TRBJ1-6; D uncertain. CDR1 is MNHEY and CDR2 is SMNVEV in the germline V gene (reference sequence). The CDR3 runs to 12 residues. The V end was cut by 7 bases, the J end by 7 bases, with 8 bases between.

This clone was counted a few times. The chain couples TRBV5-5 to TRBJ1-2, with D perhaps matching TRBD1 (5 bases). This CDR3 contains 14 residues. V lost 4 bases and J lost 5, with 15 bases in between. In germline, CDR1 is SGHKS, CDR2 YYEKEE (reference sequence). CDR3 coding DNA: TGTGCCAGCAGCAGGGAGGCAGGGCATTATGGCTACACCTTC. This translates into CASSREAGHYGYTF.

The J gene is TRBJ1-2, the V gene TRBV30; TRBD1 matches at 7 bases. The CDR3 is 14 residues long. Germline CDR1 GTSNPN, CDR2 SVGIG (reference sequence). V lost 2 bases, J lost 3 bases, and 6 bases stayed unmatched. CDR3 coding DNA: TGTGCCTGGAGTAAACAGGGGACCTACTATGGCTACACCTTC. This codes for CAWSKQGTYYGYTF.

V usage is TRBV7-2 and J usage is TRBJ1-4; D is undetermined. V was clipped by 1 base and J by 3 bases, with 3 bases between them. The CDR3 extends over 13 amino acids. Germline CDR1 and CDR2: SGHTA and FQGNSA. The DNA for the CDR3 is TGTGCCAGCAGCTTAGGAGCTAATGAAAAACTGTTTTTT. Encoded protein: CASSLGANEKLFF.

V gene TRBV19 combines with J gene TRBJ1-6; D remains unclear. Trimming shortened V by 8 bases and J by 2 bases, and 13 bases separated the two germline ends. The CDR3 is 15 amino acids. CDR1 LNHDA and CDR2 SQIVND come from the germline V gene (reference sequence). In DNA form, the CDR3 reads TGTGCCAGTTCTGATCGAGACACCTATAATTCACCCCTCCACTTT. This sequence encodes CASSDRDTYNSPLHF. The complete variable domain, with remaining parts taken from reference TRBV19 and TRBJ1-6, reads DGGITQSPKYLFRKEGQNVTLSCEQNLNHDAMYWYRQDPGQGLRLIYYSQIVNDFQKGDIAEGYSVSREKKESFPLTVTSAQKNPTAFYLCASSDRDTYNSPLHFGNGTRLTVT.

This chain uses TRBV3-1 (or the pseudogene TRBV3-2) with TRBJ2-2, with 12 bases matching TRBD2. This CDR3 spans 17 amino acids. J lost 7 bases, V lost 2 bases, and 8 bases had no gene match. CDR1 and CDR2 (germline): LGHDT, YNNKEL (reference sequence). CDR3 in amino acids: CASSQFITSGGNGELFF. CDR3 nucleotide sequence: TGTGCCAGCAGCCAATTTATAACTAGCGGGGGGAACGGGGAGCTGTTTTTT.

The chain carries TRBV15 and TRBJ1-2; D gene uncertain. V gave up 3 bases and J gave up 6 bases, with 14 bases separating them. Germline V gene lookup returns CDR1 LNHNV and CDR2 YYDKDF (reference sequence). This CDR3 contains 14 residues. The CDR3 bases are TGTGCCACCAGCAGTGCGGGTCTTCACCATGGCTACACCTTC. Translating it yields CATSSAGLHHGYTF.

This rearrangement joins TRBV15 to TRBJ1-1; D might be TRBD1 (5 bases). Germline-derived CDR1 and CDR2 are LNHNV and YYDKDF (reference sequence). This CDR3 comprises 14 residues. V lost 3 bases to trimming and J lost 11 bases, with 19 bases between them. The CDR3 DNA reads as TGTGCCACCAGCAGTCGCGGGACCCGCGATGAGGCTTTCTTT. Translating gives CATSSRGTRDEAFF.

This chain links TRBV4-2 with TRBJ2-3; D gene ambiguous. The ends were cut back, 5 bases at V and 4 bases at J, with 10 bases in the middle. CDR1 is LGHNA and CDR2 is YNFKEQ in the germline V gene. CDR3 size: 13 residues. This CDR3 reads CASSTLSADTQYF. CDR3 nucleotide sequence: TGTGCCAGCAGCACCCTCTCAGCAGATACGCAGTATTTT.

The V and J genes are TRBV4-1 and TRBJ1-4; TRBD1 aligns across 7 bases. There are 16 residues in the CDR3. Germline loops: CDR1 MGHRA, CDR2 YSYEKL. Trimming took 3 bases from V and 5 from J; bases not matched to a gene: 9. CDR3 in DNA: TGCGCCAGCAGCCAGAAAGGGACAGCCACCAATGAAAAACTGTTTTTT. It encodes CASSQKGTATNEKLFF.

The genes are TRBV7-8 and TRBJ2-5; D is uncertain. The CDR3 covers 12 residues. CDR1 SGHVS and CDR2 FQNEAQ come from the germline V gene. V shed 1 base and J shed 5 bases, with 5 bases lying between them. As DNA, the CDR3 is TGTGCCAGCAGCTTAGTTCAGGAGACCCAGTACTTC. Translated, it gives CASSLVQETQYF.

The chain carries TRBV6-6 and TRBJ1-4; no firm D call. CDR1 and CDR2 from the germline V gene are MNHNY and SVGAGI (reference sequence). V gave up 5 bases and J gave up 3 bases, with 16 bases separating them. CDR3 length: 16 residues. The CDR3 sequence is CASSRIGGIANEKLFF. CDR3 bases: TGTGCCAGCAGTCGGATCGGAGGGATAGCTAATGAAAAACTGTTTTTT.